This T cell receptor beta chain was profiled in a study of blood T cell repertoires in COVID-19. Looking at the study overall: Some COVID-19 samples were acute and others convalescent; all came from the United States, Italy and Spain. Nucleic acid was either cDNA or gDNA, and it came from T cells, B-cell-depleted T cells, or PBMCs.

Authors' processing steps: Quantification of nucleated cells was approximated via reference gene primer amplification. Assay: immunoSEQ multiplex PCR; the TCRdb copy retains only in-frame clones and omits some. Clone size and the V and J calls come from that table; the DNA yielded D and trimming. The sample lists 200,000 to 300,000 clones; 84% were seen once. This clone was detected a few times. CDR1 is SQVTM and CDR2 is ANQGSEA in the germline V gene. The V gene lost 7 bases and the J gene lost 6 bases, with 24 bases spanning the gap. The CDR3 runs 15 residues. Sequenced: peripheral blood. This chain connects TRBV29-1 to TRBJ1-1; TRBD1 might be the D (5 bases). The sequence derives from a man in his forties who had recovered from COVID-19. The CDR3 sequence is CSAVGAGGGIAEAFF. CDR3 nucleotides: TGCAGCGCCGTAGGTGCGGGCGGGGGGATCGCTGAAGCTTTCTTT.